This T cell receptor (beta chain) was identified during a study of T cell responses to AZD1222 COVID-19 vaccine. Regarding the study as a whole: Spike-specific TCR breadth and depth grew following two AZD1222 doses. Baseline seropositivity occurred in only a handful of AZD1222 recipients. None of the repertoires were sampled until the peak T cell response had passed.

Repertoires were generated with immunoSEQ multiplex PCR, while TCRdb's copy carries only in-frame clones and drops some. Of some 31,000 clones detected, more than 75% appear once; the ten largest clones hold roughly 4.5%. Trimming took 1 base from V and 1 from J, leaving 11 bases between them. This CDR3 spans 16 amino acids. CDR1 SGHTA and CDR2 FQGNSA come from the germline V gene. In the case of this clone: Antigen unknown.

This specimen was peripheral blood, taken 28 days after the second AZD1222 dose. The sequence came from an adult who received the AZD1222 COVID-19 vaccine. The V call is TRBV7-2, the J call TRBJ2-1; D not certain. Here the CDR3 DNA reads TGTGCCAGCAGCTTAGGACGCCAAACTTCCTACAATGAGCAGTTCTTC. This sequence encodes CASSLGRQTSYNEQFF. The full variable domain, its missing parts supplied by reference TRBV7-2 and TRBJ2-1, is GAGVSQSPSNKVTEKGKDVELRCDPISGHTALYWYRQSLGQGLEFLIYFQGNSAPDKSGLPSDRFSAERTGGSVSTLTIQRTQQEDSAVYLCASSLGRQTSYNEQFFGPGTRLTVL.